This passage covers 10 T cell receptor beta chains from one sample sequenced in a study of PD-1 blockade in classical Hodgkin lymphoma. The time point was: cycle 4 day 1 (C4D1), after more than 5 weeks of nivolumab. After autologous stem cell transplantation all patients relapsed, and prior brentuximab vedotin exposure differed between cohorts. Generated by immunoSEQ multiplex PCR, the TCRdb table keeps only in-frame clones and is missing some. This sample has about 8,000 clones; about 80% occur once, and the top ten carry just under 45%. The source material was peripheral blood mononuclear cells (PBMCs), sampled before the fourth cycle of nivolumab. Receptor source: a human donor with classical Hodgkin lymphoma.

This clone is termed medium-sized. V is TRBV7-8 and J is TRBJ1-1, with D maybe TRBD1 (6 bases). V was clipped by 2 bases and J by 0 bases, with 13 bases between them. Germline V gives CDR1 SGHVS, CDR2 FQNEAQ. The CDR3 length is 16 residues. CDR3 DNA: TGTGCCAGCAGCTTATCGGTAGGGGGTTTGAACACTGAAGCTTTCTTT. It codes for CASSLSVGGLNTEAFF.

The J gene is TRBJ1-6, the V gene TRBV14; D may be TRBD1 (5 bases). The CDR3 contains 14 residues. Looked up from germline, CDR1 is SGHDN and CDR2 is FVKESK. Trimming left V 5 bases short and J 6 bases short, with 11 bases between. CDR3 sequence reads: CASSLGPRNSPLHF. CDR3 bases: TGTGCCAGCAGCTTGGGACCTCGTAATTCACCCCTCCACTTT.

The V call is TRBV6-5, the J call TRBJ1-5; no firm D call. The V and J ends lost 4 bases and 2 bases respectively, with 9 bases between them. Germline values: CDR1 MNHEY, CDR2 SVGAGI. The CDR3 is made up of 14 amino acids. CDR3 sequence: CASSSKEGNQPQHF. The CDR3 DNA reads TGTGCCAGCAGTTCCAAGGAGGGCAATCAGCCCCAGCATTTT.

The J gene is TRBJ1-6, the V gene TRBV23-1; D ambiguous. TRBV23-1 is an ORF, with its function uncertain. This CDR3 comprises 12 residues. Trimming pared 0 bases from V and 11 bases from J, leaving 5 bases between. Written as DNA, the CDR3 is TGCGCCAGCAGTCAATCTTATCCACCCCTCCACTTT. It translates to CASSQSYPPLHF.

The CDR3 DNA reads TGTGCCAGCAGTGAACGGGACAGGGGCCACGAGCAGTACTTC. As protein: CASSERDRGHEQYF. This chain connects TRBV2 to TRBJ2-7, with 10 bases aligning to TRBD1. CDR1 and CDR2 (germline): SNHLY, FYNNEI. After removal of 2 bases from V and 5 bases from J, the junction contained 3 bases not matched to a gene. The CDR3 is 14 residues long.

The rearrangement links TRBV28 to TRBJ1-2; D might be TRBD1 (6 bases). In germline, CDR1 is MDHEN, CDR2 SYDVKM. With 1 base removed from V and 4 bases from J, the gap between germline ends came to 19 bases. The CDR3 spans 17 residues. DNA for the CDR3: TGTGCCAGCAGTTTATCACGGGGAAGGGGGGTTGGCTATGGCTACACCTTC. Translating gives CASSLSRGRGVGYGYTF.

The chain uses TRBV4-3 and TRBJ2-2, with TRBD2 as a possible D gene (5 bases). CDR3 length: 16 amino acids. Trimming left V 0 bases short and J 4 bases short, with 12 bases between. The germline CDR1 and CDR2 sequences are LGHNA and YSLEER. The CDR3 coding sequence is TGCGCCAGCAGCCAAGATGACGGGCGGGTCACCGGGGAGCTGTTTTTT. This translates into CASSQDDGRVTGELFF.

The chain joins TRBV5-1 to TRBJ2-7; D gene ambiguous. V was cut by 1 base and J by 4 bases, with 6 bases left in between. Germline loops: CDR1 SGHRS, CDR2 YFSETQ. The CDR3 is 12 residues long. The CDR3 DNA reads as TGCGCCAGCAGCTTGAGAAGGTACGAGCAGTACTTC. It codes for CASSLRRYEQYF.

The genes are TRBV6-6 and TRBJ1-2; D is undetermined. V dropped 3 bases and J dropped 14 bases, with 19 bases sitting between them. This CDR3 has 13 residues. CDR1 is MNHNY, CDR2 SVGAGI, per germline (reference sequence). The CDR3 loop reads CASSYDFKEKETF. For the CDR3, the DNA is TGTGCCAGCAGTTATGATTTTAAGGAAAAGGAAACCTTC.

The chain's CDR3 is CASSLAGLSGEQYF. CDR3 DNA sequence: TGTGCCAGCAGCTTAGCCGGACTGAGTGGCGAGCAGTACTTC. The chain employs TRBV7-9 and TRBJ2-7; possibly TRBD2 for D (5 bases). The CDR3 extends over 14 amino acids. Trimming took 0 bases from V and 6 from J, leaving 12 bases between them. CDR1 and CDR2 from the germline V gene are SEHNR and FQNEAQ (reference sequence).